These 2 T cell receptor beta chains were sequenced from one sample in a study of T-cell memory formation after mild COVID-19. TCRdb reprocessed the 5' RACE reads with MiXCR, giving one entry per CDR3 protein. The sample has approximately 500,000 distinct CDR3 sequences, approximately 25% seen once. The sequencing input was PBMCs or a T cell subset sorted from them (not recorded which). The receptors shown here come from an adult woman who had mild COVID-19 (a few samples of this study predate the infection). Cell type and time point are not known.

This clonotype was seen only a few times. The chain uses TRBV5-5 and TRBJ2-1, with no clear D. Per the germline V gene, CDR1 is SGHKS and CDR2 is YYEKEE (reference sequence). Deletions cut 4 bases from V and 4 bases from J, with 15 bases between. The CDR3 sequence is 15 residues long. The CDR3 DNA reads TGTGCCAGCAGCGATCCCCGGGCTACGTACAATGAGCAGTTCTTC. Protein sequence: CASSDPRATYNEQFF.

The chain has TRBV3-1 and TRBJ1-1; no clear D. Germline-derived CDR1 and CDR2 are LGHDT and YNNKEL (reference sequence). CDR3 length equals 15 residues. Trimming cost V 0 bases and J 1 base, with 9 bases left between them. CDR3 residues: CASSQDVPGNTEAFF. Here the CDR3 DNA reads TGTGCCAGCAGCCAAGATGTGCCCGGGAACACTGAAGCTTTCTTT. The full variable domain, rest sourced from reference TRBV3-1 and TRBJ1-1, is DTAVSQTPKYLVTQMGNDKSIKCEQNLGHDTMYWYKQDSKKFLKIMFSYNNKELIINETVPNRFSPKSPDKAHLNLHINSLELGDSAVYFCASSQDVPGNTEAFFGQGTRLTVV.